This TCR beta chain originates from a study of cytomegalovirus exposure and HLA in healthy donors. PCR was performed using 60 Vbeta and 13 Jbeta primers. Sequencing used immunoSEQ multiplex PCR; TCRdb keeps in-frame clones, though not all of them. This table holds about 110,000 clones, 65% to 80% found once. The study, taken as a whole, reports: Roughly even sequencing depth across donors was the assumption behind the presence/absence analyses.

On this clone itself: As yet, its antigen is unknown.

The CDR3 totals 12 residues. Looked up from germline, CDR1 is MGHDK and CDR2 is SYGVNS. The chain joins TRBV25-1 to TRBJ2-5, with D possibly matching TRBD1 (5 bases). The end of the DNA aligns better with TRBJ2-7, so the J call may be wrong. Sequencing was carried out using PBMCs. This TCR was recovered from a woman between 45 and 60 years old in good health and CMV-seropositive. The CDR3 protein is CASSVTGYEQYF. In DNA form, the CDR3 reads TGTGCCAGCAGTGTTACAGGCTACGAGCAGTACTTC.